Following are 28 T cell receptor beta chains from one sample sequenced in a study of blood T cells in healthy people across ages. For the second PCR, which ran for roughly 6 to 11 cycles, a sample-barcoded 5' primer and a J-beta primer mix were used. TCRdb processed the 5' RACE reads anew with MiXCR; each CDR3 protein has one entry. This sample has hundreds of thousands of distinct CDR3 sequences; about 32% occur once, and the top ten carry about 16%. Sequenced: blood. The receptors come from a woman of 80 years or more in good health.

As for this clonotype: A read error may explain this, as a much larger clone is one base away. The chain combines TRBV7-3 with TRBJ2-7, with a weak D call TRBD2 (5 bases). Germline assignment: CDR1 SGHTA and CDR2 FQGTGA. V was trimmed by 4 bases and J by 7 bases, leaving 14 bases between them. The CDR3 sequence is 13 residues long. CDR3 protein: CASSSNTRNEQYF. Here the CDR3 DNA reads TGTGCCAGCAGCTCAAACACTAGAAATGAGCAGTACTTC.

This clonotype was observed at least ten times. V gene TRBV7-2 combines with J gene TRBJ2-1, with D perhaps TRBD2 (7 bases). The V gene lost 8 bases and the J gene lost 9 bases, with 17 bases spanning the gap. The CDR3 consists of 13 residues. In germline, CDR1 is SGHTA, CDR2 FQGNSA. The CDR3 DNA follows: TGTGCCAGCTCCCCTCGAGGGGGGGTTGAGCAGTTCTTC. Residues: CASSPRGGVEQFF.

The chain uses TRBV18 and TRBJ2-3; 9 positions agree with TRBD1. The CDR3 is 15 residues long. With V trimmed by 6 bases and J by 4 bases, 8 bases remained unmatched. Germline V gene data show CDR1 as KGHSH and CDR2 as LQKENI. The CDR3 protein is CASSSGTGRSDTQYF. CDR3 coding DNA: TGTGCCAGCTCGTCCGGGACAGGGAGGTCAGATACGCAGTATTTT.

This clonotype was counted many times. The chain employs TRBV18 and TRBJ1-2, with a weak D call TRBD1 (5 bases). Germline lookup yields CDR1 KGHSH and CDR2 LQKENI. The V end was cut by 6 bases, the J end by 0 bases, with 17 bases between. The CDR3 sequence is 16 residues long. CDR3 amino acids: CASSPFGQSSNYGYTF. The CDR3 DNA reads TGTGCCAGCTCCCCTTTCGGACAAAGCTCTAACTATGGCTACACCTTC.

This clonotype was observed at least ten times. V and J are TRBV4-2 and TRBJ2-3; 9 bases align to TRBD2. The CDR3 is 15 residues long. Losses at the gene ends were 4 bases for V and 2 bases for J; bases not matched to a gene: 4. The germline gives CDR1 LGHNA, CDR2 YNFKEQ. The CDR3 is CASSRAGGDTDTQYF. DNA for the CDR3: TGTGCCAGCAGCCGAGCGGGGGGAGACACAGATACGCAGTATTTT.

In its sample, this clonotype was seen many times. The chain couples TRBV12-3 or TRBV12-4 to TRBJ1-2, with D unclear. V was trimmed by 6 bases and J by 8 bases, leaving 13 bases between them. CDR3 size: 12 residues. The CDR3 region has the DNA TGTGCCAGCAGCGGACTCCTTCCGGGCTACACCTTC. Protein product: CASSGLLPGYTF.

This clonotype was seen at least ten times. The chain recombines TRBV4-3 with TRBJ2-3; the match to TRBD2 covers 9 bases. Germline V lookup: CDR1 LGHNA, CDR2 YSLEER. The V and J ends lost 0 bases and 2 bases, in that order; junction bases with no gene match: 6. CDR3 length equals 17 residues. The CDR3 bases are TGCGCCAGCAGCCAAGATTATGCTAGCGGGATCACAGATACGCAGTATTTT. As protein: CASSQDYASGITDTQYF.

V gene TRBV20-1 combines with J gene TRBJ2-3; possibly TRBD1 or TRBD2 for D (6 bases each). The V end was cut by 0 bases, the J end by 4 bases, with 14 bases between. This CDR3 region has 15 residues. Germline V gives CDR1 DFQATT, CDR2 SNEGSKA (reference sequence). CDR3 protein: CSARDPVRGADTQYF. Written as DNA, the CDR3 is TGCAGTGCTAGAGATCCCGTGAGGGGGGCAGATACGCAGTATTTT.

This clonotype has just one count. A much larger clone lies a single base off, so this may be a read error. The V and J genes are TRBV24-1 and TRBJ2-1; the D gene is possibly TRBD1 (5 bases). V lost 5 bases to trimming and J lost 9 bases, with 25 bases between them. The CDR3 is 17 amino acids. Looked up from germline, CDR1 is KGHDR and CDR2 is SFDVKD. In DNA form, the CDR3 reads TGTGCCACCAGTGGCCCCATCGCGACAGATAGATGGGGTGAGCAGTTCTTC. It is translated as CATSGPIATDRWGEQFF.

V usage is TRBV29-1 and J usage is TRBJ2-5, with 7 bases identical to TRBD2. The DNA end lines up better with TRBJ2-7; the J call may be wrong. This CDR3 spans 12 amino acids. The germline V gene encodes CDR1 SQVTM and CDR2 ANQGSEA. For the CDR3, the DNA is TGCAGCGTGGGGGAGGGTCCCTACGAGCAGTACTTC. It specifies CSVGEGPYEQYF.

This clonotype has a count of ten or more. V gene TRBV24-1 combines with J gene TRBJ2-1; the D gene is possibly TRBD2 (7 bases). Germline lookup yields CDR1 KGHDR and CDR2 SFDVKD. Trimming pared 3 bases from V and 8 bases from J, leaving 19 bases between. There are 16 residues in the CDR3. The CDR3 DNA is TGTGCCACCAGTGATGGGGGGGGGGCCAGATATGATGAGCAGTTCTTC. Protein product: CATSDGGGARYDEQFF.

This clonotype has ten or more counts. A much more abundant neighbour one base away suggests this may be a read error. The rearrangement links TRBV9 to TRBJ2-1, with D possibly matching TRBD2 (5 bases). V was clipped by 7 bases and J by 9 bases, with 14 bases between them. This CDR3 is 12 amino acids long. The germline V gene encodes CDR1 SGDLS and CDR2 YYNGEE. Here the CDR3 DNA reads TGTGCCAGCTCCGTTGATGGAGGTGAGCAGTTCTTC. The encoded protein is CASSVDGGEQFF.

This sequence joins TRBV25-1 and TRBJ2-5; 7 nucleotides line up with TRBD1. The CDR3 has 15 amino acids. The germline V gene encodes CDR1 MGHDK and CDR2 SYGVNS. V lost 4 bases and J lost 0; bases outside the gene matches: 5. The CDR3 reads CASSAGTVNQETQYF. The CDR3 DNA reads as TGTGCCAGCAGTGCTGGGACAGTTAACCAAGAGACCCAGTACTTC.

A remark on this clonotype: A much bigger clone sits one base away, suggesting this may be a read error. V and J are TRBV6-1 and TRBJ1-2; D perhaps matches TRBD1 (6 bases). Germline V gene lookup returns CDR1 MNHNS and CDR2 SASEGT. This CDR3 is 14 amino acids long. The ends were cut back, 7 bases at V and 4 bases at J, with 16 bases in the middle. The CDR3 DNA reads TGTGCCAGCACTTATACCAGGACAGTCTATGGCTACACCTTC. Its translation is CASTYTRTVYGYTF.

The V gene is TRBV7-2, the J gene TRBJ2-1; 8 positions match TRBD2. CDR3 length equals 12 residues. V was pared by 6 bases and J by 13 bases, with 8 bases of the junction left unmatched. CDR1 is SGHTA and CDR2 is FQGNSA in the germline V gene. CDR3 residues: CASRPAGETQFF. Here the CDR3 DNA reads TGTGCCAGCAGACCAGCGGGGGAGACCCAGTTCTTC.

This clonotype was detected a few times. This clone may be a read error of a much larger clone one base away. The chain has TRBV18 and TRBJ2-5; D remains unclear. This CDR3 comprises 13 residues. CDR1 is KGHSH and CDR2 is LQKENI in the germline V gene. This chain's CDR3 is CASPPTYQETQYF. The CDR3 DNA sequence: TGTGCCAGCCCACCAACTTATCAAGAGACCCAGTACTTC.

This clonotype was found many times. The V call is TRBV20-1, the J call TRBJ1-2; 7 bases map to TRBD1. J was trimmed by 1 base and V by 1 base; bases with no gene match: 0. The germline V gene has CDR1 DFQATT and CDR2 SNEGSKA (reference sequence). CDR3 length: 13 residues. The CDR3 here is CSARGDSNYGYTF. For the CDR3, the DNA is TGCAGTGCTAGAGGGGACAGTAACTATGGCTACACCTTC.

Turning to this clonotype: This may come from a read error, since a much larger clone is one base off. The rearrangement uses TRBV5-1 and TRBJ1-1; 8 nucleotides agree with TRBD1. Losses at the gene ends were 4 bases for V and 5 bases for J; bases not matched to a gene: 7. Germline CDR1 and CDR2: SGHRS and YFSETQ. The CDR3 contains 14 residues. CDR3 region: CASSLQQGETEAFF. The CDR3 region has the DNA TGCGCCAGCAGCCTTCAACAGGGGGAGACTGAAGCTTTCTTT.

The rearrangement uses TRBV20-1 and TRBJ2-7, with 8 bases aligning to TRBD2. The CDR3 has 15 amino acids. V shed 3 bases, J shed 1 base, and the junction held 8 bases outside the gene matches. Looked up from germline, CDR1 is DFQATT and CDR2 is SNEGSKA (reference sequence). CDR3 sequence: CSASLLLAASYEQYF. In nucleotides, the CDR3 is TGCAGTGCTAGTCTGTTACTAGCGGCTTCCTACGAGCAGTACTTC.

This clonotype was counted ten times or more. The rearrangement links TRBV12-3 or TRBV12-4 to TRBJ1-6, with a tentative D call TRBD1 (5 bases). Deletions cut 5 bases from V and 7 bases from J, with 12 bases between. This CDR3 comprises 14 residues. CDR3 region: CASSPTGVNSPLHF. CDR3 nucleotide sequence: TGTGCCAGCAGTCCTACGGGGGTCAATTCACCCCTCCACTTT.

Remarks on this clonotype: A read error may be the cause here, since a much bigger clone is one base away. The chain carries TRBV7-2 and TRBJ2-1; TRBD2 might be the D (5 bases). Germline V gene data show CDR1 as SGHTA and CDR2 as FQGNSA. The CDR3 runs 13 residues. The CDR3 DNA follows: TGTGTCAGCAGCATCGAGACCCGGGCGGGGCAGTTCTTC. Translated: CVSSIETRAGQFF.

This clonotype was counted ten times or more. The chain combines TRBV12-3 or TRBV12-4 with TRBJ1-2; D might be TRBD1 (6 bases). The CDR3 loop spans 14 amino acids. V lost 5 bases, J lost 4 bases, and 14 bases lay in between. For the CDR3, the DNA is TGTGCCAGCAGTGACTCAGGGGTCCGCTATGGCTACACCTTC. It is translated as CASSDSGVRYGYTF.

The chain uses TRBV5-1 and TRBJ2-7; D gene uncertain. The germline V and J ends were trimmed by 3 bases and 8 bases, with 15 bases remaining between them. This CDR3 spans 13 amino acids. Germline CDR1 reads SGHRS; CDR2 reads YFSETQ. Here the CDR3 reads CASSSVGRVKQYF. The CDR3 DNA reads TGCGCCAGCAGCTCTGTAGGAAGGGTCAAGCAGTACTTC.

This clonotype showed up many times. The gene calls are TRBV5-6 and TRBJ2-3; 8 bases align to TRBD2. V was pared by 1 base and J by 1 base, with 2 bases of the junction left unmatched. This CDR3 has 15 residues. Germline CDR1 and CDR2: SGHDT and YYEEEE. CDR3 nucleotide sequence: TGTGCCAGCAGCTTGACGGGACTAGGCACAGATACGCAGTATTTT. It specifies CASSLTGLGTDTQYF.

The V and J genes are TRBV20-1 and TRBJ1-2, with D uncertain. The CDR3 runs to 16 residues. The ends were cut back, 3 bases at V and 4 bases at J, with 21 bases in the middle. CDR1 is DFQATT, CDR2 SNEGSKA, per germline (reference sequence). The CDR3 protein is CSASEPGRQRVYGYTF. CDR3 nucleotide sequence: TGCAGTGCTAGCGAGCCCGGGAGGCAAAGAGTCTATGGCTACACCTTC.

The chain joins TRBV11-1 to TRBJ1-5; D may be TRBD1 (5 bases). The CDR3 sequence is 14 residues long. From germline, CDR1 is SGHAT and CDR2 FQDESV (reference sequence). The V gene lost 1 base and the J gene lost 5 bases, with 9 bases spanning the gap. CDR3 nucleotide sequence: TGTGCCAGCAGCTTAGGGGACGGGGATCAGCCCCAGCATTTT. Its translation: CASSLGDGDQPQHF.

This clonotype has just a few counts. This rearrangement joins TRBV20-1 to TRBJ2-7, with a possible D match to TRBD2 (5 bases). Per the germline V gene, CDR1 is DFQATT and CDR2 is SNEGSKA (reference sequence). This CDR3 comprises 12 residues. Trimming shortened V by 6 bases and J by 7 bases, and 16 bases separated the two germline ends. CDR3 amino acids: CSAPLRVNEQYF. The CDR3, as DNA: TGCAGTGCCCCCCTGAGGGTCAATGAGCAGTACTTC.

This clonotype was counted many times. This rearrangement joins TRBV5-6 to TRBJ2-5; TRBD1 aligns across 8 bases. This CDR3 comprises 15 residues. Germline CDR1 SGHDT, CDR2 YYEEEE. J was trimmed by 5 bases and V by 3 bases; bases with no gene match: 9. The CDR3 protein is CASSYTRTGSETQYF. The CDR3 DNA reads as TGTGCCAGCAGCTACACAAGGACAGGGAGTGAGACCCAGTACTTC.